This T cell receptor beta chain originates from a study of early T cells in non-severe SARS-CoV-2 infection. Turning to the study itself: Chains from this unsorted whole-blood bulk RNA could not be paired. Study-wide findings and caveats: The study's VDJdb matching favored anti-spike CD8 responses and missed private and CD4 specificities.

Germline CDR1 reads KGHSH; CDR2 reads LQKENI. The CDR3 has 14 amino acids. Trimming removed 4 bases at V and 2 bases at J, with 11 bases between. The sample holds a few counts of this clonotype. The antigen is undetermined. Individual cDNA molecules each received unique molecular identifiers attached to them. TCRdb re-called the 5' RACE reads through MiXCR, storing one row per CDR3 protein. There are about 30,000 distinct CDR3 sequences in the sample; under 4% occur only once, and approximately 8% lies in the top ten. Sequencing was carried out using whole blood. V usage is TRBV18 and J usage is TRBJ2-5, with a possible D match to TRBD2 (5 bases). The receptor was derived from an adult who was a healthcare worker with PCR-confirmed SARS-CoV-2 infection or an uninfected control (not recorded which). Here the CDR3 DNA reads TGTGCCAGCTCACTCAACTCGGGGCAAGAGACCCAGTACTTC. This sequence encodes CASSLNSGQETQYF.